The 23 T cell receptor beta chains below were found in one sample sequenced in a study of cytomegalovirus exposure and HLA in healthy donors. The method was immunoSEQ multiplex PCR; TCRdb's version includes in-frame clones alone and lacks a portion of them. The table has roughly 300,000 clones, 86% seen once. The material sequenced was PBMCs. All receptors derive from a young woman in good health and CMV-seronegative.

V and J are TRBV9 and TRBJ2-3; no reliable D call. The CDR3 is made up of 14 amino acids. Germline values: CDR1 SGDLS, CDR2 YYNGEE. V lost 0 bases to trimming and J lost 1 base, with 6 bases between them. The CDR3 DNA sequence: TGTGCCAGCAGCGTAGTTCCTGGCACAGATACGCAGTATTTT. Its protein product is CASSVVPGTDTQYF.

The chain employs TRBV4-3 and TRBJ2-7, with D perhaps matching TRBD1 (6 bases). CDR3 length equals 14 residues. Looked up from germline, CDR1 is LGHNA and CDR2 is YSLEER. V gave up 1 base and J gave up 5 bases, with 12 bases separating them. The CDR3 is CASSQVQGINEQYF. The CDR3 DNA is TGCGCCAGCAGCCAAGTACAGGGAATCAACGAGCAGTACTTC.

The gene calls are TRBV25-1 and TRBJ1-3; tentatively, D is TRBD1 (5 bases). The V gene's germline CDR1 is MGHDK and CDR2 SYGVNS. The V end was cut by 9 bases, the J end by 7 bases, with 16 bases between. The CDR3 has 13 residues. The CDR3 nucleotides are TGTGCCAGTAGTCCGGGGGGTTCCAACACCATATATTTT. This gives the protein CASSPGGSNTIYF. Based on the CDR3 plus reference TRBV25-1 and TRBJ1-3, the full variable domain is EADIYQTPRYLVIGTGKKITLECSQTMGHDKMYWYQQDPGMELHLIHYSYGVNSTEKGDLSSESTVSRIRTEHFPLTLESARPSHTSQYLCASSPGGSNTIYFGEGSWLTVV.

The V and J genes are TRBV10-3 and TRBJ2-3; D gene unclear. The ends were cut back, 6 bases at V and 6 bases at J, with 13 bases in the middle. The CDR3 is made up of 13 amino acids. The germline V gene has CDR1 ENHRY and CDR2 SYGVKD. The CDR3 reads CAISVGSLDTQYF. The CDR3 region has the DNA TGTGCCATCAGCGTGGGCTCCTTGGATACGCAGTATTTT.

The chain uses TRBV20-1 and TRBJ2-5; D is undetermined. The CDR3 loop spans 11 amino acids. V gave up 3 bases and J gave up 4 bases, with 6 bases separating them. The germline CDR1 and CDR2 sequences are DFQATT and SNEGSKA (reference sequence). The CDR3 spells CSASLGETQYF. CDR3 DNA sequence: TGCAGTGCTAGCCTCGGAGAGACCCAGTACTTC.

The DNA of the CDR3 is TGTGCCAGCAGGTACACAGGGGAGGTACCTGAAGCTTTCTTT. Translated, it gives CASRYTGEVPEAFF. This chain links TRBV2 with TRBJ1-1; 7 nucleotides line up with TRBD1. Germline trimming cut 6 bases from V and 6 bases from J; bases unmatched to any gene: 10. The CDR3 totals 14 residues. Looked up from germline, CDR1 is SNHLY and CDR2 is FYNNEI.

The chain is built from TRBV29-1 and TRBJ2-1; TRBD1 might be the D (5 bases). The CDR3 loop spans 11 amino acids. V lost 6 bases and J lost 5, with 8 bases in between. The V gene's germline CDR1 is SQVTM and CDR2 ANQGSEA. In DNA form, the CDR3 reads TGCAGCGTGATCAGGGACAATGAGCAGTTCTTC. It codes for CSVIRDNEQFF.

V is TRBV5-4 and J is TRBJ2-1; D is possibly TRBD2 (6 bases). CDR3 size: 16 residues. Germline CDR1 SGHNT, CDR2 YYREEE (reference sequence). Trimming removed 4 bases from V and 0 bases from J, with 14 bases in between. The CDR3 bases are TGTGCCAGCAGCAGGAGTGCCGGGAGCTCCTACAATGAGCAGTTCTTC. As protein: CASSRSAGSSYNEQFF.

The V gene is TRBV7-9, the J gene TRBJ1-2, with 12 bases lining up with TRBD1. The CDR3 extends over 17 amino acids. V was clipped by 5 bases and J by 7 bases; unmatched bases: 14. Germline V lookup: CDR1 SEHNR, CDR2 FQNEAQ (reference sequence). The CDR3 spells CASSPGTGGASLVGYTF. The CDR3 region has the DNA TGTGCCAGCAGCCCTGGGACAGGGGGCGCGTCTTTGGTTGGCTACACCTTC.

The V call is TRBV12-5, the J call TRBJ2-1; 12 positions match TRBD2. With 3 bases clipped from V and 2 bases from J, the junction kept 5 bases outside the gene matches. The CDR3 has 17 amino acids. Germline lookup yields CDR1 LGHNT and CDR2 FRNRAP. The CDR3 DNA sequence: TGTGCTAGTGGTTTCGTCCTAGCGGGAGGGGCCTACAATGAGCAGTTCTTC. It is translated as CASGFVLAGGAYNEQFF.

The J gene is TRBJ2-5, the V gene TRBV30; 15 positions match TRBD2. There are 17 residues in the CDR3. CDR1 GTSNPN and CDR2 SVGIG come from the germline V gene (reference sequence). V dropped 1 base and J dropped 2; count of bases not matched to a gene: 5. In DNA, the CDR3 is TGTGCCTGGAGTGCGGGACTAGCGGGAGGTATGCAAGAGACCCAGTACTTC. Translation: CAWSAGLAGGMQETQYF. Complete variable domain (other parts from reference TRBV30 and TRBJ2-5): SQTIHQWPATLVQPVGSPLSLECTVEGTSNPNLYWYRQAAGRGLQLLFYSVGIGQISSEVPQNLSASRPQDRQFILSSKKLLLSDSGFYLCAWSAGLAGGMQETQYFGPGTRLLVL.

This sequence joins TRBV9 and TRBJ2-3; D is uncertain. CDR3 length equals 16 residues. The germline V gene has CDR1 SGDLS and CDR2 YYNGEE. Trimming pared 3 bases from V and 1 base from J, leaving 15 bases between. CDR3 DNA: TGTGCCAGCAGCGCTACAGCATTTCAGGGCACAGATACGCAGTATTTT. Its translation: CASSATAFQGTDTQYF.

The chain uses TRBV28 and TRBJ2-7, with D perhaps TRBD2 (6 bases). The CDR3 sequence is 14 residues long. Per germline, CDR1 MDHEN and CDR2 SYDVKM. Trimming took 7 bases from V and 2 from J, leaving 15 bases between them. CDR3 in amino acids: CASTYGLTTYEQYF. CDR3 bases: TGTGCCAGCACCTACGGACTAACGACCTACGAGCAGTACTTC.

This chain links TRBV10-3 with TRBJ2-2; 7 bases agree with TRBD1. In germline, CDR1 is ENHRY, CDR2 SYGVKD. The V segment lost 6 bases and the J segment 7 bases; nucleotides outside the gene matches: 5. This CDR3 spans 13 amino acids. CDR3 nucleotide sequence: TGTGCCATCAGCGACAGGGATTACGGGGAGCTGTTTTTT. It specifies CAISDRDYGELFF.

The sample holds a few counts of this clone. The genes are TRBV11-1 and TRBJ2-7; D perhaps matches TRBD1 (6 bases). The CDR3 length is 15 residues. The V gene lost 7 bases and the J gene lost 0 bases, with 16 bases spanning the gap. Germline-derived CDR1 and CDR2 are SGHAT and FQDESV (reference sequence). The CDR3 bases are TGTGCCAGCACCCCAAGTCGGGACACCTCCTACGAGCAGTACTTC. This sequence encodes CASTPSRDTSYEQYF.

The chain couples TRBV9 to TRBJ1-4; D is undetermined. This CDR3 spans 16 amino acids. The germline gives CDR1 SGDLS, CDR2 YYNGEE. V lost 4 bases, J lost 0 bases, and 13 bases lay in between. The DNA for the CDR3 is TGTGCCAGCAGCCCCCGCGAAGTCGCAACTAATGAAAAACTGTTTTTT. Its translation is CASSPREVATNEKLFF. The variable domain in full, completed from reference TRBV9 and TRBJ1-4, reads DSGVTQTPKHLITATGQRVTLRCSPRSGDLSVYWYQQSLDQGLQFLIQYYNGEERAKGNILERFSAQQFPDLHSELNLSSLELGDSALYFCASSPREVATNEKLFFGSGTQLSVL.

The chain recombines TRBV4-3 with TRBJ1-4; D gene ambiguous. CDR1 LGHNA and CDR2 YSLEER come from the germline V gene. The CDR3 consists of 16 residues. The V and J ends lost 0 bases and 0 bases respectively, with 8 bases between them. This chain's CDR3 is CASSQDSPTTNEKLFF. The CDR3 DNA sequence: TGCGCCAGCAGCCAAGACTCGCCTACAACTAATGAAAAACTGTTTTTT.

V is TRBV6-6 and J is TRBJ2-1; the match to TRBD2 covers 14 bases. From germline, CDR1 is MNHNY and CDR2 SVGAGI (reference sequence). Losses at the gene ends were 5 bases for V and 6 bases for J; bases not matched to a gene: 6. The CDR3 consists of 16 residues. The CDR3 reads CASSAGLAGGINEQFF. CDR3 nucleotide sequence: TGTGCCAGCAGTGCAGGACTAGCGGGAGGAATCAATGAGCAGTTCTTC.

The chain carries TRBV6-5 and TRBJ1-5, with 7 nucleotides matching TRBD1. The CDR3 is made up of 15 amino acids. Trimming removed 3 bases from V and 0 bases from J; junction bases left unmatched: 2. The germline CDR1 and CDR2 sequences are MNHEY and SVGAGI. CDR3 loop: CASSYNRGSNQPQHF. CDR3 DNA: TGTGCCAGCAGTTATAACAGGGGTAGCAATCAGCCCCAGCATTTT.

CDR3 amino acids: CSSSGRASDTQYF. The DNA of the CDR3 is TGCAGCTCCAGCGGGAGGGCCTCAGATACGCAGTATTTT. The chain combines TRBV29-1 with TRBJ2-3; 10 positions agree with TRBD2. From germline, CDR1 is SQVTM and CDR2 ANQGSEA. This CDR3 region has 13 residues. V lost 8 bases and J lost 4; bases outside the gene matches: 6.

The chain carries TRBV15 and TRBJ1-1, with 7 bases that match TRBD1. Germline V gene data show CDR1 as LNHNV and CDR2 as YYDKDF (reference sequence). Germline trimming cut 0 bases from V and 8 bases from J; bases unmatched to any gene: 6. This CDR3 contains 14 residues. The CDR3 loop reads CATSRDVGDREAFF. The CDR3 coding sequence is TGTGCCACCAGCAGAGATGTAGGGGACAGAGAAGCTTTCTTT.

The chain joins TRBV28 to TRBJ1-5, with D possibly matching TRBD1 (5 bases). Germline V gene lookup returns CDR1 MDHEN and CDR2 SYDVKM. Trimming removed 8 bases at V and 5 bases at J, with 13 bases between. The CDR3 loop spans 13 amino acids. DNA for the CDR3: TGTGCCAGCTCCGGCGGGGGATATCAGCCCCAGCATTTT. Protein: CASSGGGYQPQHF.

The chain employs TRBV13 and TRBJ1-1; the D is unclear. V was trimmed by 3 bases and J by 4 bases, leaving 15 bases between them. This CDR3 region has 15 residues. CDR1 is PRHDT and CDR2 is FYEKMQ in the germline V gene (reference sequence). CDR3: CASSLPHRESTEAFF. CDR3 sequence (DNA): TGTGCCAGCAGCTTGCCGCACAGAGAGTCCACTGAAGCTTTCTTT.